A single sample is the source of the 2 T cell receptor beta chains below, sequenced in a study of prognosis after radiotherapy for stage I lung cancer. TCR beta CDR3 was amplified from genomic DNA by two-round multiplex PCR. The authors ran first-round PCR with primers specific to each TRBV and TRBJ gene. TCRdb ran MiXCR on the multiplex PCR reads and lists one entry per CDR3 protein. The table shows 15,000 to 25,000 distinct CDR3 sequences, with about 27% occurring only once. The sequenced sample was PBMCs, obtained before or after stereotactic body radiation therapy (not recorded which). Receptor source: a donor aged 50 or older with non-small cell lung cancer.

This clonotype was detected ten times or more. The rearrangement uses TRBV6-1 and TRBJ2-7, with a weak D call TRBD2 (7 bases). CDR3 size: 15 residues. Trimming cost V 7 bases and J 3 bases, with 19 bases left between them. The V gene's germline CDR1 is MNHNS and CDR2 SASEGT. CDR3 in DNA: TGTGCCAGCACCCTAAACTCCGGGGGGCTCTACGAGCAGTACTTC. It encodes CASTLNSGGLYEQYF.

This clonotype was seen at least ten times. J is TRBJ2-2 and V is TRBV20-1; D perhaps matches TRBD2 (5 bases). V was cut by 3 bases and J by 3 bases, with 11 bases left in between. The CDR3 extends over 14 amino acids. Germline V gene lookup returns CDR1 DFQATT and CDR2 SNEGSKA (reference sequence). The CDR3 is CSASVPADTGELFF. CDR3 in DNA: TGCAGTGCTAGTGTCCCAGCGGACACCGGGGAGCTGTTTTTT.